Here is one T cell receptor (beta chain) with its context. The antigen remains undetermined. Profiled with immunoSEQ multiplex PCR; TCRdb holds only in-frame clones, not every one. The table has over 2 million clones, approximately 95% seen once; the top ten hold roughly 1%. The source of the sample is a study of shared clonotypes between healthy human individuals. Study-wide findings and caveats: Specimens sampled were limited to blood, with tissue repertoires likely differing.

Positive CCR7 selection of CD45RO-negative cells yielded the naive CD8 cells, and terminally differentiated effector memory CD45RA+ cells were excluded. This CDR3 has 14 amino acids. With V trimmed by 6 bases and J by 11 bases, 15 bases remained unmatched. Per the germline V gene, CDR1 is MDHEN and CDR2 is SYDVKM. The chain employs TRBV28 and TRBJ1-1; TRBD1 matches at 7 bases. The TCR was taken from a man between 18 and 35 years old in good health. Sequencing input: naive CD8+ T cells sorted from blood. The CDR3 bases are TGTGCCAGCAGCACAAGTAGCCGGGACAGTGACGCTTTCTTT. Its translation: CASSTSSRDSDAFF.